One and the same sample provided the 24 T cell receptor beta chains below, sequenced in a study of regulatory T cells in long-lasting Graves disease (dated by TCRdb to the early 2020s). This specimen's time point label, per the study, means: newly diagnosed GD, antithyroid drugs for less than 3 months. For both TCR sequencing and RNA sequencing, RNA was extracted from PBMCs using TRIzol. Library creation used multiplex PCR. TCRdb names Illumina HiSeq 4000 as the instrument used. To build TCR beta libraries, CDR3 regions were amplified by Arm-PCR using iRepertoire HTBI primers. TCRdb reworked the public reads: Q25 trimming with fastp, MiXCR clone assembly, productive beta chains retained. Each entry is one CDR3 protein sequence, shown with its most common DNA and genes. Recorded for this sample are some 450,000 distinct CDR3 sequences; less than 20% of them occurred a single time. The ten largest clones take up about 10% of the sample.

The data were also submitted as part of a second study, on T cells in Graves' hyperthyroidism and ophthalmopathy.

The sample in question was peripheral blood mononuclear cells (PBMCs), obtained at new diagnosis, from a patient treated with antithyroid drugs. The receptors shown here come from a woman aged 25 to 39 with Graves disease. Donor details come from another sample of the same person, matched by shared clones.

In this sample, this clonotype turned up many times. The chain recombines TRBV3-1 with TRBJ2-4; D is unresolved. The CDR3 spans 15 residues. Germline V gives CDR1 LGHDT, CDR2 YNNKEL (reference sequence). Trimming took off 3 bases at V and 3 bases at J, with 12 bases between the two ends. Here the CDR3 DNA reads TGTGCCAGCAGCCAGTCCCGTCTTGGCAAAAACATTCAGTACTTC. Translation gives CASSQSRLGKNIQYF.

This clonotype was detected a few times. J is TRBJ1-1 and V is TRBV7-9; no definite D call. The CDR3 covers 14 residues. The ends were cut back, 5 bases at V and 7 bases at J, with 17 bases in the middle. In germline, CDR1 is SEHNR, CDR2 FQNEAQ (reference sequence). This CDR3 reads CASSQGSELNEAFF. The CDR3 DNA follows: TGTGCCAGCAGCCAAGGAAGTGAATTAAATGAAGCTTTCTTT.

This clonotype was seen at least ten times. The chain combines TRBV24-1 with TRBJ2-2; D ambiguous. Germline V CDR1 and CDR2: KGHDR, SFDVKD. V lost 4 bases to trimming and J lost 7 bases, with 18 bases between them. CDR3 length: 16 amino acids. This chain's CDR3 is CATSDPDDGRLGELFF. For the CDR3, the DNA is TGTGCCACCAGTGACCCTGACGACGGAAGACTCGGGGAGCTGTTTTTT.

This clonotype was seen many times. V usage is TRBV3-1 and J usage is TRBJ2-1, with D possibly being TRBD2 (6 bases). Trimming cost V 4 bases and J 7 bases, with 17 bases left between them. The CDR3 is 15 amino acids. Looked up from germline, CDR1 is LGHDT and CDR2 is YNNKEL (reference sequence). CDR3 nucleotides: TGTGCCAGCAGCCGCGCCGGGACTCCCGTTAATGAGCAGTTCTTC. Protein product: CASSRAGTPVNEQFF.

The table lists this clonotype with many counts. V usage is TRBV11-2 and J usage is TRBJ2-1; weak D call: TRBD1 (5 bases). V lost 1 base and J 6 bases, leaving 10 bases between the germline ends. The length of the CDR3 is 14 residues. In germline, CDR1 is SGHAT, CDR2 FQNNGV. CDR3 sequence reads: CASSLVRGFNEQFF. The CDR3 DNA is TGTGCCAGCAGCTTAGTTAGGGGTTTCAATGAGCAGTTCTTC.

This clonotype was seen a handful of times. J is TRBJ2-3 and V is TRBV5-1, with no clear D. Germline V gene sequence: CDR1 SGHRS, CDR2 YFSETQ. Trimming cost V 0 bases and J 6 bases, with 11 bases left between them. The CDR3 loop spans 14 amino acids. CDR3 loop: CASSLGTPKDTQYF. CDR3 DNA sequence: TGCGCCAGCAGCTTGGGAACTCCCAAGGATACGCAGTATTTT. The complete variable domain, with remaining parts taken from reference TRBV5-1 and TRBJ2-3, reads KAGVTQTPRYLIKTRGQQVTLSCSPISGHRSVSWYQQTPGQGLQFLFEYFSETQRNKGNFPGRFSGRQFSNSRSEMNVSTLELGDSALYLCASSLGTPKDTQYFGPGTRLTVL.

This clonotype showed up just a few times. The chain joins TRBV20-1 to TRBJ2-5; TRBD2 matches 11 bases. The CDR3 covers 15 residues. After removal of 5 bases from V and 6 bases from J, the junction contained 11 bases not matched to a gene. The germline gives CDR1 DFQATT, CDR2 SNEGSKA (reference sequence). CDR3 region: CSAFGLAGFPQTQYF. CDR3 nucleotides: TGCAGTGCTTTTGGACTAGCGGGCTTTCCGCAGACCCAGTACTTC.

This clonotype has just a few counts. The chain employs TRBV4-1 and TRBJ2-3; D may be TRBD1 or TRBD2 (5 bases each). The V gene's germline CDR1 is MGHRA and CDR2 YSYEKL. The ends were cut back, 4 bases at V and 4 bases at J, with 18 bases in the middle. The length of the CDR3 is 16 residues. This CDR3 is CASSRGVIGTADTQYF. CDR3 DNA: TGCGCCAGCAGCCGAGGGGTTATAGGGACGGCAGATACGCAGTATTTT.

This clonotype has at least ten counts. The CDR3 DNA sequence: TGTGCCAGCAGCTCACAGCCTAATCAGCCCCAGCATTTT. It specifies CASSSQPNQPQHF. The genes are TRBV5-6 and TRBJ1-5; D gene unclear. Germline V gene lookup returns CDR1 SGHDT and CDR2 YYEEEE. V lost 3 bases and J lost 4, with 8 bases in between. CDR3 length equals 13 residues.

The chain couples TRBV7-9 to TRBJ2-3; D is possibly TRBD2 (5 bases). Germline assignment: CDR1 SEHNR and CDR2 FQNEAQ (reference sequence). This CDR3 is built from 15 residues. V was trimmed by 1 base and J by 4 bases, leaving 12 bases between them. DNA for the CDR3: TGTGCCAGCAGCTTAGGTACTAGAAGCGCAGATACGCAGTATTTT. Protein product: CASSLGTRSADTQYF.

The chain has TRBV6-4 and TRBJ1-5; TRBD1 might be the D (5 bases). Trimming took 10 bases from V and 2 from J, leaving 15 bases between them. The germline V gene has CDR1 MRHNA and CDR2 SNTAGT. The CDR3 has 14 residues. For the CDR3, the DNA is TGTGCCACCCCTCCGAGGGGTCGCAATCAGCCCCAGCATTTT. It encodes CATPPRGRNQPQHF.

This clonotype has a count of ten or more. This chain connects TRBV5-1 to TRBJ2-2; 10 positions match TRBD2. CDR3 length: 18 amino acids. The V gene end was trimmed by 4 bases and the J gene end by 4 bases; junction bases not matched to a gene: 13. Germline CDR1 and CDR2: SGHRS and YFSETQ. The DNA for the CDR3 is TGCGCCAGCAGCCCTACCGGGACTAGCGTTAGGGGCACCGGGGAGCTGTTTTTT. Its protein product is CASSPTGTSVRGTGELFF.

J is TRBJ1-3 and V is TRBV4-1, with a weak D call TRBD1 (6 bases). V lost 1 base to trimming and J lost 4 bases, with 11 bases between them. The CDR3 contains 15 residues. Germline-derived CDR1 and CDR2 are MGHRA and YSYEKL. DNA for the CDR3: TGCGCCAGCAGCCAAGGTACAGGGTCAGGAAACACCATATATTTT. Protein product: CASSQGTGSGNTIYF.

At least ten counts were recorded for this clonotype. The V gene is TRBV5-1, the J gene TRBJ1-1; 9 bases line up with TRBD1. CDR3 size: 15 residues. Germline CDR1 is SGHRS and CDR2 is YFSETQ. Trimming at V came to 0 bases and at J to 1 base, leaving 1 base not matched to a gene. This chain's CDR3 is CASSLGDRANTEAFF. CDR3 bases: TGCGCCAGCAGCTTGGGGGACAGGGCGAACACTGAAGCTTTCTTT.

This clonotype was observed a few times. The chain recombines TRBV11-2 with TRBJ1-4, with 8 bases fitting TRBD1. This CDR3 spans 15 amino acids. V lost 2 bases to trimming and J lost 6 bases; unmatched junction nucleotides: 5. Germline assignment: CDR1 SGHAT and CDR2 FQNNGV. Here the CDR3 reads CASSLSGTGDEKLFF. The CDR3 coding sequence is TGTGCCAGCAGCTTATCCGGGACAGGAGATGAAAAACTGTTTTTT.

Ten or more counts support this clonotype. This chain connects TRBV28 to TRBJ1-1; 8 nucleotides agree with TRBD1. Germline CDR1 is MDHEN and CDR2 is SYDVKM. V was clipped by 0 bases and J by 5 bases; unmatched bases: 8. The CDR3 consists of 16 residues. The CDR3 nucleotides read TGTGCCAGCAGTTTATGGCCCCGACAGGGGTGGACTGAAGCTTTCTTT. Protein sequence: CASSLWPRQGWTEAFF.

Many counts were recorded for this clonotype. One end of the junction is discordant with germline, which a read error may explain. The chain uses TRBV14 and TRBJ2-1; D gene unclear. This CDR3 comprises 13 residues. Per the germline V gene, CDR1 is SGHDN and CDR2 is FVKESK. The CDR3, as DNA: TGCGCCAGCAGCCAAGAAGACTACAATGAGCAGTTCTTC. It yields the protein CASSQEDYNEQFF. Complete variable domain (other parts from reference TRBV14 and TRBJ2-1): EAGVTQFPSHSVIEKGQTVTLRCDPISGHDNLYWYRRVMGKEIKFLLHFVKESKQDESGMPNNRFLAERTGGTYSTLKVQPAELEDSGVYFCASSQEDYNEQFFGPGTRLTVL.

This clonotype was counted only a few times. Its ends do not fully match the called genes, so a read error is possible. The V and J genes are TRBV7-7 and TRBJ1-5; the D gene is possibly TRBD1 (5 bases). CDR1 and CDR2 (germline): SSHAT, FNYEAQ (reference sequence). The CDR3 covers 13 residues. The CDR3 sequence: CASSLDSGAPQHF. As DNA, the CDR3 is TGTGCTAGCAGCTTAGACAGCGGAGCGCCCCAGCATTTT.

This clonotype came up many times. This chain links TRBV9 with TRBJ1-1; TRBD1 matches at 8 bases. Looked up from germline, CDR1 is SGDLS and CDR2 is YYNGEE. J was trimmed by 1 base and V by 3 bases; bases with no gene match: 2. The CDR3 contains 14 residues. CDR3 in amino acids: CASSAGTGNTEAFF. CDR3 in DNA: TGTGCCAGCAGCGCCGGGACAGGGAACACTGAAGCTTTCTTT.

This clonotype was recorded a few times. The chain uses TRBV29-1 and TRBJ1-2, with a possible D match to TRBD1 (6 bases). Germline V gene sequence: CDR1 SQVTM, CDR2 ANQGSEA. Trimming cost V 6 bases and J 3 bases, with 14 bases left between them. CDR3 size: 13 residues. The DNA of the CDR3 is TGCAGCGTGGAGGACAGTCCCTACTATGGCTACACCTTC. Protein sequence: CSVEDSPYYGYTF.

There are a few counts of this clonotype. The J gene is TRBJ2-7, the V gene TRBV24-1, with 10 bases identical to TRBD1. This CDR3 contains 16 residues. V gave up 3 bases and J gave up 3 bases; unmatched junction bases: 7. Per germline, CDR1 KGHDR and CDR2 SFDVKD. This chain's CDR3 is CATSDLSGTGVYEQYF. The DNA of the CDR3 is TGTGCCACCAGTGATCTTTCCGGGACAGGGGTCTACGAGCAGTACTTC.

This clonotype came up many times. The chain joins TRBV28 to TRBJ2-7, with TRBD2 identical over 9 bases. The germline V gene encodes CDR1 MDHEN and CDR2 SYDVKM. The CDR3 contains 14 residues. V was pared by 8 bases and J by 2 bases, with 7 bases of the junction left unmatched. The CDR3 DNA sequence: TGTGCCAGCGTAGGGACTAGCTGGCCCTACGAGCAGTACTTC. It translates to CASVGTSWPYEQYF.

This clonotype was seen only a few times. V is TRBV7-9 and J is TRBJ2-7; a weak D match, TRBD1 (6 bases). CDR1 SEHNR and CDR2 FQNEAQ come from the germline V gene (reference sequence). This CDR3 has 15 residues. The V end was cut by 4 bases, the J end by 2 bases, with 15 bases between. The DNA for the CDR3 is TGTGCCAGCAGCTCGCAGGGACAAGGGGCCTACGAGCAGTACTTC. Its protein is CASSSQGQGAYEQYF.

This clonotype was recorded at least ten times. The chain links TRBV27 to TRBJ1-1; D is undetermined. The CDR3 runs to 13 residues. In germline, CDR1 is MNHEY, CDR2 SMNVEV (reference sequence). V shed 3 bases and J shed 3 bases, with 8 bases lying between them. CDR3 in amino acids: CASSFGVHTEAFF. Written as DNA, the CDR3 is TGTGCCAGCAGTTTTGGAGTCCACACTGAAGCTTTCTTT.